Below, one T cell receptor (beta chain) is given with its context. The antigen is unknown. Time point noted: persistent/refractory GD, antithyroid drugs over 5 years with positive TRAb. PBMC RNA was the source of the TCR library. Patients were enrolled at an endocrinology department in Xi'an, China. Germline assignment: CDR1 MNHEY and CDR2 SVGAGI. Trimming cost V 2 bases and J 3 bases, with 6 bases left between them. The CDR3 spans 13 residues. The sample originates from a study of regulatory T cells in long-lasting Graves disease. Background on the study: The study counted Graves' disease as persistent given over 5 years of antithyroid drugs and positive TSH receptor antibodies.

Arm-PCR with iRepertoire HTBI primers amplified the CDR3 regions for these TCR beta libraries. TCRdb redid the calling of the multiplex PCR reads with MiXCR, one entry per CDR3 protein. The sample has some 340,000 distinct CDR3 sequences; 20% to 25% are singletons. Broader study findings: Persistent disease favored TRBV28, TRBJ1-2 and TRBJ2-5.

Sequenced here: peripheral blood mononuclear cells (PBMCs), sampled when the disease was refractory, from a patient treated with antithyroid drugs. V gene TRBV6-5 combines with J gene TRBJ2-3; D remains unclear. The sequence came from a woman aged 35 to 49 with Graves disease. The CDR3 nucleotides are TGTGCCAGCAGTTACATCGGAACAGATACGCAGTATTTT. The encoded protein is CASSYIGTDTQYF.